Each of the 20 T cell receptor beta chains below was sequenced from the same sample in a study of identical twins. MiXCR was run by TCRdb on the 5' RACE reads, yielding one entry per CDR3 protein. The sample holds more than 1.5 million distinct CDR3 sequences, about 30% seen once. Sequenced sample: cord blood. These TCRs come from a newborn girl in good health.

The gene calls are TRBV5-4 and TRBJ2-5, with a possible D match to TRBD2 (6 bases). The ends were cut back, 2 bases at V and 2 bases at J, with 10 bases in the middle. CDR1 SGHNT and CDR2 YYREEE come from the germline V gene (reference sequence). The CDR3 loop spans 14 amino acids. CDR3 amino acids: CASSFPGLQETQYF. The CDR3 DNA reads TGTGCCAGCAGCTTTCCGGGACTGCAAGAGACCCAGTACTTC.

The chain links TRBV30 to TRBJ2-4, with D perhaps TRBD2 (5 bases). The J call could be wrong; TRBJ2-7 is a better fit for the DNA end. The CDR3 sequence is 15 residues long. Germline V gives CDR1 GTSNPN, CDR2 SVGIG (reference sequence). For the CDR3, the DNA is TGTGCCTGGAGCGTGGGGAGAGTCAGTTCCTACGAGCAGTACTTC. It is translated as CAWSVGRVSSYEQYF.

The chain links TRBV10-3 to TRBJ1-1, with 9 nucleotides matching TRBD1. The CDR3 length is 16 residues. The germline gives CDR1 ENHRY, CDR2 SYGVKD. With 5 bases clipped from V and 4 bases from J, the junction kept 11 bases outside the gene matches. This CDR3 is CAISPRQGGIFTEAFF. As DNA, the CDR3 is TGTGCCATCAGTCCCCGACAGGGGGGTATATTCACTGAAGCTTTCTTT.

V is TRBV12-3 or TRBV12-4 and J is TRBJ1-4, with 7 bases identical to TRBD1. The V and J ends lost 5 bases and 7 bases, in that order; junction bases with no gene match: 7. This CDR3 has 14 amino acids. The CDR3 sequence: CASSPGTDPEKLFF. DNA of the CDR3: TGTGCCAGCAGTCCTGGGACAGACCCTGAAAAACTGTTTTTT.

V is TRBV4-1 and J is TRBJ2-4, with 9 bases identical to TRBD1. Trimming cost V 4 bases and J 3 bases; bases outside gene matches: 4. The germline V gene has CDR1 MGHRA and CDR2 YSYEKL. The CDR3 length is 15 residues. In DNA form, the CDR3 reads TGCGCCAGCAGCCTCCCGACAGGGGGCAAAAACATTCAGTACTTC. It encodes CASSLPTGGKNIQYF.

This clonotype came up a few times. V gene TRBV14 combines with J gene TRBJ2-5; TRBD2 might be the D (5 bases). This CDR3 is built from 16 residues. The germline gives CDR1 SGHDN, CDR2 FVKESK. Trimming shortened V by 1 base and J by 11 bases, and 23 bases separated the two germline ends. CDR3: CASSQVNEGLLWEQYF. Written as DNA, the CDR3 is TGTGCCAGCAGCCAAGTCAATGAAGGGCTACTCTGGGAGCAGTACTTC.

In this sample, this clonotype turned up a few times. The junction departs from the called germline gene at one end, perhaps through a read error. The gene calls are TRBV5-4 and TRBJ2-6; D gene unclear. The CDR3 extends over 15 amino acids. Germline V lookup: CDR1 SGHNT, CDR2 YYREEE (reference sequence). The CDR3, as DNA: TGTGCCAGCAGTTTGGAAGGGATCGGGGCCAACGTCCTGACTTTC. Translation gives CASSLEGIGANVLTF.

This chain connects TRBV20-1 to TRBJ2-3; D not resolved. Germline CDR1 DFQATT, CDR2 SNEGSKA (reference sequence). This CDR3 contains 13 residues. V was cut by 3 bases and J by 8 bases, with 15 bases left in between. The CDR3 sequence is CSARKRTGGTQYF. The CDR3, as DNA: TGCAGTGCTAGGAAAAGGACGGGTGGTACGCAGTATTTT.

There are a few counts of this clonotype. In DNA form, the CDR3 reads TGTGCCAGCAGTGTCCGGGGGAGGGGGAACACTGAAGCTTTCTTT. This codes for CASSVRGRGNTEAFF. V usage is TRBV6-1 and J usage is TRBJ1-1, with D possibly matching TRBD1 (5 bases). Germline CDR1 and CDR2: MNHNS and SASEGT. The CDR3 has 15 residues. V was pared by 4 bases and J by 1 base, with 13 bases between.

This clonotype turned up a few times. The gene calls are TRBV7-2 and TRBJ2-4, with a tentative D call TRBD2 (5 bases). The DNA end is a closer match to TRBJ2-7, so the J assignment may be wrong. This CDR3 region has 14 residues. Germline loops: CDR1 SGHTA, CDR2 FQGNSA. CDR3 loop: CASSLTRAASEQYF. DNA for the CDR3: TGTGCCAGCAGCTTAACTAGAGCGGCCTCCGAGCAGTACTTC.

This clonotype came up a few times. The V gene is TRBV20-1, the J gene TRBJ2-1, with D hard to call. This CDR3 contains 15 residues. Trimming took off 3 bases at V and 1 base at J, with 13 bases between the two ends. Looked up from germline, CDR1 is DFQATT and CDR2 is SNEGSKA (reference sequence). The CDR3 sequence is CSASDTRNSYNEQFF. The CDR3 DNA reads as TGCAGTGCTAGTGATACGCGGAATTCCTACAATGAGCAGTTCTTC.

The chain has TRBV11-2 and TRBJ2-5, with 8 bases identical to TRBD2. This CDR3 contains 18 residues. V was pared by 6 bases and J by 4 bases, with 19 bases of the junction left unmatched. Germline loops: CDR1 SGHAT, CDR2 FQNNGV. CDR3 nucleotides: TGTGCCAGCAGGCAGAGTAGGGGGACTAGGGATACAATAGAGACCCAGTACTTC. Amino acid sequence: CASRQSRGTRDTIETQYF.

Points on this clonotype: The junction differs from germline at one of its ends, possibly a read error. This chain links TRBV24-1 with TRBJ2-1, with unresolved D. Germline V CDR1 and CDR2: KGHDR, SFDVKD. CDR3 length: 16 residues. CDR3 region: CAASDSDWGSYNEQFF. DNA for the CDR3: TGTGCCGCCAGTGATTCAGACTGGGGCTCCTACAATGAGCAGTTCTTC.

As for this clonotype: At one boundary the junction diverges from the germline segment, which might be a read error. The CDR3, as DNA: TGTGCCATCAGTCAGTCGGACAGGGGAGGGGGCTACACCTTC. Its protein is CAISQSDRGGGYTF. The chain has TRBV10-3 and TRBJ1-2; 9 nucleotides line up with TRBD1. Germline values: CDR1 ENHRY, CDR2 SYGVKD. This CDR3 is 14 amino acids long.

This chain links TRBV3-1 with TRBJ2-2, with no clear D. V was shortened by 2 bases and J by 4 bases, with 8 bases between the two germline ends. Germline CDR1 is LGHDT and CDR2 is YNNKEL (reference sequence). The CDR3 is 14 amino acids. DNA for the CDR3: TGTGCCAGCAGCCAAATCTTCATCACCGGGGAGCTGTTTTTT. It codes for CASSQIFITGELFF.

The J gene is TRBJ2-5, the V gene TRBV10-3, with D uncertain. The CDR3 has 14 amino acids. Germline V gene data show CDR1 as ENHRY and CDR2 as SYGVKD. V lost 4 bases, J lost 4 bases, and 13 bases lay in between. This CDR3 reads CAISVLGRVETQYF. CDR3 DNA sequence: TGTGCCATCAGTGTTTTAGGTCGGGTAGAGACCCAGTACTTC.

The J gene is TRBJ2-1, the V gene TRBV27; TRBD2 matches at 12 bases. The CDR3 is 16 amino acids. Looked up from germline, CDR1 is MNHEY and CDR2 is SMNVEV (reference sequence). With 5 bases clipped from V and 7 bases from J, the junction kept 9 bases outside the gene matches. The CDR3 DNA reads TGTGCCAGCAGTACGGTCGCGGGACTAGCGGGTAATGAGCAGTTCTTC. Protein: CASSTVAGLAGNEQFF.

On this clonotype: This may stem from a read error, because a much larger clone lies one nucleotide away. CDR3 DNA sequence: TGTGCCAGCAGTATAGGGAGGCTCTCTAACTATGGCTACACCTTC. Protein: CASSIGRLSNYGYTF. The genes are TRBV27 and TRBJ1-2; no firm D call. Germline CDR1 MNHEY, CDR2 SMNVEV (reference sequence). Trimming pared 5 bases from V and 0 bases from J, leaving 13 bases between. The CDR3 is 15 residues long.

This clonotype has only a few counts. The chain carries TRBV6-1 and TRBJ2-5; 7 bases are a match to TRBD2. In germline, CDR1 is MNHNS, CDR2 SASEGT. The length of the CDR3 is 15 residues. J gave up 2 bases and V 7 bases, and 10 bases lay outside the gene matches. DNA for the CDR3: TGTGCCAGCATCCTGCTCCCGGGACTACAAGAGACCCAGTACTTC. It translates to CASILLPGLQETQYF.

Many counts were recorded for this clonotype. This chain uses TRBV5-1 with TRBJ2-7; D is uncertain. Trimming cost V 0 bases and J 0 bases, with 10 bases left between them. The CDR3 consists of 15 residues. Looked up from germline, CDR1 is SGHRS and CDR2 is YFSETQ. DNA for the CDR3: TGCGCCAGCAGCTTGGTATGGGGAAACTCCTACGAGCAGTACTTC. This encodes CASSLVWGNSYEQYF.